This entry is about one T cell receptor beta chain. This clonotype was seen many times. What this receptor recognizes is not known. Per-nucleotide qualities are absent, and no much larger clonotype sits a single base away. The sample's time point label is to be understood as: pre-sensitization, week 0. Sample treatment or condition, as interpreted from the label and publication: therapeutic diphenylcyclopropenone sensitization with weekly scalp DPC. At each patch-test visit, blood was drawn before the patch test was applied. Patients were considered eligible if aged 18 to 70, diagnosed with alopecia and deemed suitable for DPC therapy, and patients were excluded if pregnant. Total RNA was extracted from unfractionated whole blood that had been collected in Tempus Blood RNA tubes. This sample is part of a study of human T cells and chemical hapten exposure (dated by TCRdb to about 2021). Notes on the research overall: For sensitization, 2% DPC in acetone was applied to an approximately 2 cm by approximately 2 cm area of upper inner arm skin. Blood samples were taken from patients before sensitization (week 0) and at 2, 6 and about 24 weeks after DPC sensitization. Patch testing was done on the upper back using Finn chambers containing 0.01% DPC, and results were scored after 6 days according to International Contact Dermatitis Research Group standards. Libraries were pooled for sequencing, and per-sample TCR yields varied mainly because of small differences in library volumes within the pool. Throughout the study period of 20 to 25 weeks, patients also received therapeutic DPC doses to the scalp every week. Most of the patients in the cohort were female, and the cohort covered alopecia areata with under or over 50% scalp involvement, alopecia totalis and alopecia universalis. In alopecia patients, the study followed how the peripheral blood TCR repertoire changed in vivo over primary and secondary sensitization to diphenylcyclopropenone (DPC), a hapten. Nearly 30 alopecia patients gave blood for TCR sequencing at one to four time points (pre-sensitization, 2, 6 and 24 weeks). Points the paper makes about the study in general: Expanded TCRs formed significantly more large CDR3 similarity clusters than pre-sensitization or healthy control sets, consistent with antigen-driven responses. No change with DPC sensitization was found in the number of TCRs above 1 in 1000 frequency, and no evidence of global repertoire structure alterations was found. Patch test score was positively correlated with the number of PT1 expanded TCRs, with significance at thresholds 8, 16 and 32 but not at 4. Alopecia, a presumed autoimmune disease, was present in all patients, so the immune response of the patients might differ from that of healthy individuals. After repeated subsampling, changes were observed in the strength of the expansion versus patch-test correlation and in the threshold at which the correlation became significant.

Libraries were prepared through RACE. TCRdb records NextSeq 500 as the sequencer. Library preparation attached unique molecular identifiers to individual cDNA molecules for quantitative, reproducible TCR counting. Both TCR alpha and TCR beta chains were sequenced from each blood RNA sample. Per the authors' processing: Samples had a median of roughly 91,000 TCRs, with a range from about 20,000 to 690,600. V, J and CDR3 annotation of the TCR reads was carried out using the Decombinator software suite. Every sample was subsampled to the same number of TCRs (28,000) for the PS versus PT1 abundance plots. Expanded TCRs were defined as absent before sensitization and observed at least eight times at the 2-week time point. TCRdb reprocessed the public reads (quality trimming at Q25 with fastp, clone calling with MiXCR) and kept in-frame beta chains. Rows matching on CDR3 protein sequence are summarized as one entry with the most common DNA and genes. TCRdb, not the authors, supplied the V and J calls. The sample data list some 51,000 distinct CDR3 sequences, and 9.4% of these were observed just once. The ten top clones hold around 15% of the sample.

CDR1 and CDR2 (MNHNY, SVGAGI) derive from the germline V gene (reference sequence). V drops 5 bases and J drops 1 base, leaving 14 bases in between. Counted from cysteine to phenylalanine, this CDR3 has 15 amino acids. CDR3 DNA is the only sequence kept; it has 45 bases, read in frame from the first base. This receptor chain uses TRBV6-6 and TRBJ1-1; the D gene lacks a confident call. The source was whole blood, collected in connection with sensitization to the hapten diphenylcyclopropenone (DPC). This clonotype was obtained from a woman in her thirties or forties with alopecia areata. Some clones in this sample may be carry-over from other donors' samples. The CDR3: CASSAARGRNTEAFF. The sequenced DNA is TGTGCCAGCAGTGCGGCGAGAGGACGGAACACTGAAGCTTTCTTT.